The rows below give T cell receptor beta chains drawn from one sample of a study of OX40 agonist ivuxolimab in advanced cancers. Measured with immunoSEQ multiplex PCR; TCRdb has only the in-frame clones, and not every one. The sample lists 65,000 to 85,000 clones, 92% occurring once. The specimen was CD4+ or CD8+ T cells sorted from blood, collected in a trial of the OX40 agonist ivuxolimab. Receptors were obtained from an adult with an advanced solid tumor such as melanoma, head and neck, liver or kidney cancer. The CDR3 runs from the conserved cysteine through the conserved F or W. The D gene is left open where the match is weak. Clone size is given for some rows only: seen once, a few or many times, or a class if the clone is expanded.

TRBD1	TRBV7-6	NA	TRBJ2-2	TGTGCCAGCAGCCATATCACAGGGGTGGGCGGGGAGCTGTTTTTT	CASSHITGVGGELFF
TRBD1	TRBV7-9	NA	TRBJ1-1	TGTGCCAGCCCACTACCCGGGACAGGAGTAATGAACACTGAAGCTTTCTTT	CASPLPGTGVMNTEAFF
NA	TRBV27	NA	TRBJ1-3	TGTGCCAGCAGTCCACAGGTCTTACCCTCTGGAAACACCATATATTTT	CASSPQVLPSGNTIYF
TRBD1	TRBV9	once	TRBJ1-1	TGTGCCAGCAGCGTGTCAGGGGGCTCATCTTCTGAAGCTTTCTTT	CASSVSGGSSSEAFF
NA	TRBV6-4	once	TRBJ2-3	TGTGCCAGCAGTGCCCAAGGGGGCACAGATACGCAGTATTTT	CASSAQGGTDTQYF
TRBD1	TRBV5-6	NA	TRBJ2-7	TGTGCCAGCAGCTGGGGGACAGGGAGGTACGAGCAGTACTTC	CASSWGTGRYEQYF
NA	TRBV27	NA	TRBJ2-2	TGTGCCAGCAGTTTGGGACCGAACACCGGGGAGCTGTTTTTT	CASSLGPNTGELFF
NA	TRBV19	NA	TRBJ1-2	TGTGCCAGTATCTCGGGGCCTACATATGGCTACACCTTC	CASISGPTYGYTF
NA	TRBV5-6	NA	TRBJ2-7	TGTGCCAGCAGCTCCGGACATCCGAACGAGCAGTACTTC	CASSSGHPNEQYF
NA	TRBV7-9	NA	TRBJ2-7	TGTGCCAGCAGCTTAGTTTCAGGGGATCCCTACGAGCAGTACTTC	CASSLVSGDPYEQYF
NA	TRBV10-1	once	TRBJ2-2	TGCGCCACCGCCAGATTACGGGGGGCCACCGGGGAGCTGTTTTTT	CATARLRGATGELFF
NA	TRBV27	NA	TRBJ2-1	TGTGCCAGCAGCCCGTCCGGGGGAGAGATTATTTACAATGAGCAGTTCTTC	CASSPSGGEIIYNEQFF
NA	TRBV6-1	NA	TRBJ2-7	TGTGCCAGCAGGGGGACGTTCCCCGTCTACGAGCAGTACTTC	CASRGTFPVYEQYF
TRBD1	TRBV27	NA	TRBJ2-2	TGTGCCAGCCGTTTGACCGAAACCGGGACAGGGGTCACCGGGGAGCTGTTTTTT	CASRLTETGTGVTGELFF
TRBD1	TRBV27	NA	TRBJ1-2	TGTGCCAGCAGTTTTTTGGGAACAGGGGAAGGCTACACCTTC	CASSFLGTGEGYTF
TRBD2	TRBV15	once	TRBJ2-1	TGTGCCACCAATTTGCGGGGGGGACACAATGAGCAGTTCTTC	CATNLRGGHNEQFF
NA	TRBV7-2	NA	TRBJ1-4	TGTGCCAGCAGCTGGACGGGGGGGAAAGAAAAACTGTTTTTT	CASSWTGGKEKLFF
TRBD1	TRBV11-1	NA	TRBJ1-2	TGTGCCAGCAGCCCCGGCCCATTCCGGGACAGCCTTTACACCTTC	CASSPGPFRDSLYTF
NA	TRBV4-1	NA	TRBJ2-1	TGCGCCAGCAGCCAAGGAGTCAATGAGCAGTTCTTC	CASSQGVNEQFF
NA	TRBV27	NA	TRBJ2-7	TGTGCCAGCAGTCCCCGACAGGAACCCTACGAGCAGTACTTC	CASSPRQEPYEQYF
NA	TRBV10-3	NA	TRBJ2-3	TGTGCCATCAGAATTGTGGATACGCAGTATTTT	CAIRIVDTQYF
NA	TRBV4-1	NA	TRBJ2-5	TGCGCCAGCAGCCAAGATTGGGCCATACAAGAGACCCAGTACTTC	CASSQDWAIQETQYF
NA	TRBV25-1	NA	TRBJ1-2	TGTGCCAGCAGCCCGACTGACTATGGCTACACCTTC	CASSPTDYGYTF
NA	TRBV29-1	NA	TRBJ1-2	TGCAGCGTTGTTGGTAGGATGGGCTACACCTTC	CSVVGRMGYTF
TRBD1	TRBV30	NA	TRBJ1-3	TGTGCCTGGAGCTCAGACAGGGGTGGTGGAAACACCATATATTTT	CAWSSDRGGGNTIYF
NA	TRBV13	few	TRBJ1-1	TGTGCCAGCAGCTTTACAGGGAACACTGAAGCTTTCTTT	CASSFTGNTEAFF
TRBD2	TRBV7-9	NA	TRBJ2-1	TGTGCCAGCAGCGCGTCCTGGGGACTAGCGGGGGGGCGGGCTGAGCAGTTCTTC	CASSASWGLAGGRAEQFF
NA	TRBV5-4	once	TRBJ2-1	TGTGCCAGCAGCTTGGTCGGGGCAAATGAGCAGTTCTTC	CASSLVGANEQFF
NA	TRBV18	NA	TRBJ2-3	TGTGCCAGCTCCCCAGCCCCAGGGGGGTTCACAGATACGCAGTATTTT	CASSPAPGGFTDTQYF
NA	TRBV5-4	NA	TRBJ2-5	TGTGCCAGCAGCCCCTGGGGGCAAGAGACCCAGTACTTC	CASSPWGQETQYF
NA	TRBV4-1	NA	TRBJ1-3	TGCGCCAGCAGCAACACAGGTGAAGCCCCCGGAAACACCATATATTTT	CASSNTGEAPGNTIYF
NA	TRBV19	NA	TRBJ1-5	TGTGCCAGTAGTATATGGGGCTCTGATCAGCCCCAGCATTTT	CASSIWGSDQPQHF
TRBD1	TRBV5-4	NA	TRBJ1-2	TGTGCCAGCAGTCGTGCAGGGGGTTATGGCTACACCTTC	CASSRAGGYGYTF
NA	TRBV19	NA	TRBJ2-7	TGTGCCAGTAGTATTACTGATCTTACCGAGCAGTACTTC	CASSITDLTEQYF
NA	TRBV6-6	NA	TRBJ1-1	TGTGCCACCCTAGTGAACACTGAAGCTTTCTTT	CATLVNTEAFF
TRBD2	TRBV15	NA	TRBJ2-7	TGTGCCACCAGCAGGGTCCGCGGGAGCTCCTACGAGCAGTACTTC	CATSRVRGSSYEQYF
NA	TRBV5-1	NA	TRBJ1-1	TGCGCCAGCAGCTTGGTCGGGACGGGGAACACTGAAGCTTTCTTT	CASSLVGTGNTEAFF
NA	TRBV6-6	NA	TRBJ1-2	TGTGCCAGCAGTTACGAGTCGTATTATGGCTACACCTTC	CASSYESYYGYTF
TRBD1	TRBV19	NA	TRBJ2-7	TGTGCCAGTAGAGATGTCCGGGACAGCAACTACGAGCAGTACTTC	CASRDVRDSNYEQYF
TRBD1	TRBV7-9	NA	TRBJ2-5	TGTGCCAGCAGCCCCGGGACAGGGGAAGAGACCCAGTACTTC	CASSPGTGEETQYF
TRBD1	TRBV14	NA	TRBJ1-1	TGTGCCAGCAGCCCCTGGACAGGGGTACTCACTGAAGCTTTCTTT	CASSPWTGVLTEAFF
TRBD1	TRBV7-6	NA	TRBJ1-6	TGTGCCAGCAGCTTAGGGGTACAGGGGAATAATTCACCCCTCCACTTT	CASSLGVQGNNSPLHF
NA	TRBV30	NA	TRBJ2-7	TGTGCCCTCGATATGGGGTCCGATGACGAGCAGTACTTC	CALDMGSDDEQYF
NA	TRBV13	NA	TRBJ1-3	TGTGCCAGCAGCTTAAGTGCAACCTCTGGAAACACCATATATTTT	CASSLSATSGNTIYF
NA	TRBV7-9	NA	TRBJ1-6	TGTGCCAGCAGCTTAGGGGACAAGAATTCACCCCTCCACTTT	CASSLGDKNSPLHF
NA	TRBV10-1	NA	TRBJ2-7	TGCGCCAGCAGTGACAGGGTGGGCTACGAGCAGTACTTC	CASSDRVGYEQYF
TRBD2	TRBV2	NA	TRBJ2-3	TGTGCCAGCCTGAAACTAGCGGAAAGCACAGATACGCAGTATTTT	CASLKLAESTDTQYF
TRBD1	TRBV5-7	NA	TRBJ1-6	TGTGCCAGCAGCTTCCACGGGGACAGCTCGGGGGAGAGTCAGTCACCCCTCCACTTT	CASSFHGDSSGESQSPLHF
TRBD2	TRBV6-6	NA	TRBJ2-5	TGTGCCAGCAGTTACTCCAGCGGGGGGGCGTGGGAGACCCAGTACTTC	CASSYSSGGAWETQYF
NA	TRBV5-6	NA	TRBJ2-5	TGTGCCAGCAGCGCACAGGGAGAGGAGACCCAGTACTTC	CASSAQGEETQYF
TRBD1	TRBV6-1	NA	TRBJ2-7	TGTGCCAGCAGTGAAGAGGACAGGGTAATAACCTACGAGCAGTACTTC	CASSEEDRVITYEQYF
NA	TRBV9	NA	TRBJ2-3	TGTGCCAGCAGCGTCACCCTGGGTACGCAGTATTTT	CASSVTLGTQYF
NA	TRBV18	few	TRBJ1-1	TGTGCCAGCTCCCTCCCCGGTCAGACCGAAGCTTTCTTT	CASSLPGQTEAFF
NA	TRBV9	once	TRBJ2-3	TGTGCCAGCAGCGTAGAACAGGCCCTATTCACAGATACGCAGTATTTT	CASSVEQALFTDTQYF
TRBD1	TRBV5-6	NA	TRBJ1-6	TGTGCCAGCAGCTCCCCCGGGACAGTGGATTCACCCCTCCACTTT	CASSSPGTVDSPLHF
TRBD1	TRBV7-2	NA	TRBJ1-1	TGTGCCAGCAGCTGGGGGACAGGGAACACTGAAGCTTTCTTT	CASSWGTGNTEAFF
NA	TRBV9	NA	TRBJ1-1	TGTGCCAGCAGCGTGGTGTTGGGCCTGAACACTGAAGCTTTCTTT	CASSVVLGLNTEAFF
NA	TRBV5-1	NA	TRBJ2-7	TGCGCCAGCAGTTGGGTCGGGTTCTCCTACGAGCAGTACTTC	CASSWVGFSYEQYF
TRBD2	TRBV9	NA	TRBJ2-3	TGTGCCAGCAGCGTAGAGGGGAGCGGGGGCCCTCAGAATACGCAGTATTTT	CASSVEGSGGPQNTQYF
TRBD1	TRBV19	NA	TRBJ2-7	TGTGCCAGTAGTATAGGGACAGGCTCCTACGAGCAGTACTTC	CASSIGTGSYEQYF